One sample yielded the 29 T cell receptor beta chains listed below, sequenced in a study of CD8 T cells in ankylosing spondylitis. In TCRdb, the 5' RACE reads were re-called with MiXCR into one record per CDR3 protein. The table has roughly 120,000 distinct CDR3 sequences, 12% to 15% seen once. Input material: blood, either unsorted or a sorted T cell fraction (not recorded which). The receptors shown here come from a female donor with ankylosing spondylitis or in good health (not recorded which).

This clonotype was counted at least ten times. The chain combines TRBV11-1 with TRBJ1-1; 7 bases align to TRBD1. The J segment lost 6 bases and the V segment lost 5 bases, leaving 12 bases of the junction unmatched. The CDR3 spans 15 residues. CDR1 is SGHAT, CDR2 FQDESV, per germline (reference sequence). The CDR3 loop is CASSPREGAGAEAFF. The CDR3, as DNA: TGTGCCAGCAGCCCACGAGAGGGGGCTGGGGCTGAAGCTTTCTTT.

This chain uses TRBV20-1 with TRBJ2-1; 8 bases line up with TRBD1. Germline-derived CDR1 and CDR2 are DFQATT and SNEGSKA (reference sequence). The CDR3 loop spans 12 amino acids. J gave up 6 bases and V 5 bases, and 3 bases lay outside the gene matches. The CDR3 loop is CSAGQGGNEQFF. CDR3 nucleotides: TGCAGTGCTGGACAGGGCGGCAATGAGCAGTTCTTC.

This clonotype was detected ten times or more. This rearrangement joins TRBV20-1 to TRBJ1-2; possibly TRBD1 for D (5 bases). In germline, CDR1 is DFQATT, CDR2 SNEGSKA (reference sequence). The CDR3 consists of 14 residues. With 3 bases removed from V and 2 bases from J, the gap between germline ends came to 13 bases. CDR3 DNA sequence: TGCAGTGCTAGTGCCGGGGGAAAAAACTATGGCTACACCTTC. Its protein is CSASAGGKNYGYTF.

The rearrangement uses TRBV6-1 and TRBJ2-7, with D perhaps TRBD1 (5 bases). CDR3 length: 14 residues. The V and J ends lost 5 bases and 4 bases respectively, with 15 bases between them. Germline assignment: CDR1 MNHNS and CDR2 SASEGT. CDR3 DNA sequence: TGTGCCAGCAGTAGGGGCAGCCGTGGATACGAGCAGTACTTC. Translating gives CASSRGSRGYEQYF.

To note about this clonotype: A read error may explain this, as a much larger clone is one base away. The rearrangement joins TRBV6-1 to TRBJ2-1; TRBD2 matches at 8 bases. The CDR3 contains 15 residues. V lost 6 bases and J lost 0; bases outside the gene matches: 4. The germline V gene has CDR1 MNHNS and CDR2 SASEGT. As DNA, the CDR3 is TGTGCCAGCAGCCTTAGCGGGATCTCCTACAATGAGCAGTTCTTC. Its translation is CASSLSGISYNEQFF.

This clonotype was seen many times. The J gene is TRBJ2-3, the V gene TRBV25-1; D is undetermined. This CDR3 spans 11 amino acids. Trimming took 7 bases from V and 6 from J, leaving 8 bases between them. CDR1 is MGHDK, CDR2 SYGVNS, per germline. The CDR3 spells CASTRADTQYF. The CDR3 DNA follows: TGTGCCAGCACACGTGCTGATACGCAGTATTTT.

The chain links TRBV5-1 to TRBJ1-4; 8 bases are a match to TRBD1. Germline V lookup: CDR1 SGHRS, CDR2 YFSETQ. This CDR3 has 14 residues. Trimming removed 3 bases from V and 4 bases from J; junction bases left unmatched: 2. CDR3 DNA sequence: TGCGCCAGCAGCTCAGGACAGGGTAATGAAAAACTGTTTTTT. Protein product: CASSSGQGNEKLFF.

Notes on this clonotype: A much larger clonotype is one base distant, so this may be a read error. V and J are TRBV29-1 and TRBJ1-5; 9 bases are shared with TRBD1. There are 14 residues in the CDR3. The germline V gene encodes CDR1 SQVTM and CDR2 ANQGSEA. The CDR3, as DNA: TGCGGCGCTGCGACCGGGACAGGGAATCAGCCCCAGCATTTT. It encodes CGAATGTGNQPQHF.

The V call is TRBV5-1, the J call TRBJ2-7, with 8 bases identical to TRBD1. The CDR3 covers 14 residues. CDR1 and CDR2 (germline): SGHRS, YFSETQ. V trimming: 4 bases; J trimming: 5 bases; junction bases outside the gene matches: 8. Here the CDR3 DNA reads TGCGCCAGCAGCCAGGGACAGGCGGCGGACGAGCAGTACTTC. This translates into CASSQGQAADEQYF. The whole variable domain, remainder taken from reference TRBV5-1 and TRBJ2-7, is KAGVTQTPRYLIKTRGQQVTLSCSPISGHRSVSWYQQTPGQGLQFLFEYFSETQRNKGNFPGRFSGRQFSNSRSEMNVSTLELGDSALYLCASSQGQAADEQYFGPGTRLTVT.

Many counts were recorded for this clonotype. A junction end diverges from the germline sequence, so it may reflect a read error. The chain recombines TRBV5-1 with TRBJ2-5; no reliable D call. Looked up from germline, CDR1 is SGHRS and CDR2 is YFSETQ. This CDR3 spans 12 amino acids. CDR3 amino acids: CASSLVGETQYF. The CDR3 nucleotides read TGTGCCAGCAGTTTAGTGGGGGAGACCCAGTACTTC.

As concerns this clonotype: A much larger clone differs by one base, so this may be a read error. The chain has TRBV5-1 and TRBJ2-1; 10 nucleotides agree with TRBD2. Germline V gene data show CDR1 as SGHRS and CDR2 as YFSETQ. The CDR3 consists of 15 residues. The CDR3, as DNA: TGCACCAGCAGGCTGGTCCTAGCGGGAGTTCATGAGCAGTTCTTC. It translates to CTSRLVLAGVHEQFF.

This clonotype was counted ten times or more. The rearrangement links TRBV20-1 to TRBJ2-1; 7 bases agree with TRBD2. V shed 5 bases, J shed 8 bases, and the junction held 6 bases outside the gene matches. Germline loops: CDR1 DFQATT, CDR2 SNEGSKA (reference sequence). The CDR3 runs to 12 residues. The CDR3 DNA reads TGCAGTGCTCCCGGCCGGGGGGATGAGCAGTTCTTC. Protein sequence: CSAPGRGDEQFF.

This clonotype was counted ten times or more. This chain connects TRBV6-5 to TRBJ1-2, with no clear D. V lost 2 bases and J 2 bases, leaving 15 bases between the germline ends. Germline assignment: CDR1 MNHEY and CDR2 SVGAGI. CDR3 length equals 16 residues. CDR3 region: CASSYTPTGENYGYTF. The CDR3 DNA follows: TGTGCCAGCAGTTACACACCAACGGGAGAAAACTATGGCTACACCTTC.

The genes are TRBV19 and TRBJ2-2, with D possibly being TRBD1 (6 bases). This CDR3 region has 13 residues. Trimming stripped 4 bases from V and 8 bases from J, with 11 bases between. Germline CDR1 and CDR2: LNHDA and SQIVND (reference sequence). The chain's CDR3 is CASSTSGAGELFF. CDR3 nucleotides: TGTGCCAGTAGTACTTCAGGGGCGGGGGAGCTGTTTTTT.

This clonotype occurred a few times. The CDR3: CSAIKRLAGLEETQYF. The CDR3 DNA is TGCAGTGCTATAAAAAGACTAGCGGGACTTGAGGAGACCCAGTACTTC. This sequence joins TRBV20-1 and TRBJ2-5; 11 nucleotides align to TRBD2. Germline V gene sequence: CDR1 DFQATT, CDR2 SNEGSKA (reference sequence). This CDR3 is 16 amino acids long. With V trimmed by 4 bases and J by 5 bases, 12 bases remained unmatched.

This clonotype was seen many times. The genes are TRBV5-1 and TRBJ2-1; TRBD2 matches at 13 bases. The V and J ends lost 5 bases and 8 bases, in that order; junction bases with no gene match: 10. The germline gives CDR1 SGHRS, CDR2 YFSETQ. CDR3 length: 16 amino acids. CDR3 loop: CASRTGLAGEIDEQFF. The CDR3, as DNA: TGCGCCAGCAGAACTGGACTAGCGGGAGAAATAGATGAGCAGTTCTTC.

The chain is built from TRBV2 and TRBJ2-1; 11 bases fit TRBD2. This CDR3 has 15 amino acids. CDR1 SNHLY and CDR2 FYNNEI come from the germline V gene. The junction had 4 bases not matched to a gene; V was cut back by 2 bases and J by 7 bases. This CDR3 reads CASSEIAGGWNEQFF. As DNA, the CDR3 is TGTGCCAGCAGTGAAATAGCGGGGGGGTGGAATGAGCAGTTCTTC.

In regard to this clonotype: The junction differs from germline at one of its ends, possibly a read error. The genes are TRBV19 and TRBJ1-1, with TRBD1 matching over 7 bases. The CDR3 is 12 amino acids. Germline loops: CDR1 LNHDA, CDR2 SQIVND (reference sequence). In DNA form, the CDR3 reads TGTGCCAGTAGTAAAACAGGGGCGGAGGTGTACTTT. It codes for CASSKTGAEVYF.

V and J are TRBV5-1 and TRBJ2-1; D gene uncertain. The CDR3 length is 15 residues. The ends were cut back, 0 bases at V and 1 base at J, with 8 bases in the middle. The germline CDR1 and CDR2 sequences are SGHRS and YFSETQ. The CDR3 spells CASSLVGNSYNEQFF. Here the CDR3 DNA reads TGCGCCAGCAGCTTGGTCGGCAATTCCTACAATGAGCAGTTCTTC.

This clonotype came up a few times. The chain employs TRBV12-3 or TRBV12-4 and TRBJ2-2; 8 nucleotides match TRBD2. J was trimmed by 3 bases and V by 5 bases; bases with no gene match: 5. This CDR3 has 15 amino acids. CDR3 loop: CASSMTSAYTGELFF. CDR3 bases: TGTGCCAGCAGTATGACTAGCGCTTACACCGGGGAGCTGTTTTTT.

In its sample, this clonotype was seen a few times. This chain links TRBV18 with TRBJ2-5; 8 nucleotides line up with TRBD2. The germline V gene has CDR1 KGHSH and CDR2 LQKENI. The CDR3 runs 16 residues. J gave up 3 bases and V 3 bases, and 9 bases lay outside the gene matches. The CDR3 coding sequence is TGTGCCAGCTCACCGCCCTCGGGGGGGAAGGAAGAGACCCAGTACTTC. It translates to CASSPPSGGKEETQYF.

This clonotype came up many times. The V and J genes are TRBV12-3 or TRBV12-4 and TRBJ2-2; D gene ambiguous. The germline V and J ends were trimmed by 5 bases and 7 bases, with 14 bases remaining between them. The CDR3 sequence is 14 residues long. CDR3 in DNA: TGTGCCAGCAGTCCCGTCTCCTGGGGCGGGGAGCTGTTTTTT. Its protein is CASSPVSWGGELFF.

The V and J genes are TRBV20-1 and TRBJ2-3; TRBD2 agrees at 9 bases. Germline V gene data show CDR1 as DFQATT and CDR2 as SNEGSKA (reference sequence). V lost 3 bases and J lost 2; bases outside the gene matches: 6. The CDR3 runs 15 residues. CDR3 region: CSASPVAGDTDTQYF. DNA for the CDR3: TGCAGTGCTAGTCCAGTAGCGGGAGACACAGATACGCAGTATTTT.

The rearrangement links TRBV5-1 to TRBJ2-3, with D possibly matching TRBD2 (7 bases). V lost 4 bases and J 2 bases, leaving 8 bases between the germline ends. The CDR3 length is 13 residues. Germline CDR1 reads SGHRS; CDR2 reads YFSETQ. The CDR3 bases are TGCGCCAGCAGCGCGGGGGCCACAGATACGCAGTATTTT. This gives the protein CASSAGATDTQYF.

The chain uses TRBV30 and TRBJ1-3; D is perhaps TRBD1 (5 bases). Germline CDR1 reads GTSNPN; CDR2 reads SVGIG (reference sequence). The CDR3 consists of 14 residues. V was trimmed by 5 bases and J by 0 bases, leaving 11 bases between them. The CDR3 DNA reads TGTGCCTGGGACTTCGGGGGCTCTGGAAACACCATATATTTT. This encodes CAWDFGGSGNTIYF.

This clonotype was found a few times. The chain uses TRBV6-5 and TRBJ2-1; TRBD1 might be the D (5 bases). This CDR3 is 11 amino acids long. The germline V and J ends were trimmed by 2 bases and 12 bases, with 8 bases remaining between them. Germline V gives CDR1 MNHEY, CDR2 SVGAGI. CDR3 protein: CASSYRDRQFF. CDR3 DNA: TGTGCCAGCAGTTACCGAGACAGGCAGTTCTTC.

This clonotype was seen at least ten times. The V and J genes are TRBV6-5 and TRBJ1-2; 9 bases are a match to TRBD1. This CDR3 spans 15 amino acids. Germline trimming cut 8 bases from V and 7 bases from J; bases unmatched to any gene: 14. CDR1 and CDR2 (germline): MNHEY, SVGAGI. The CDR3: CASASGQGNFGGYTF. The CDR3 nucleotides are TGTGCCAGCGCTTCGGGACAGGGTAATTTTGGTGGCTACACCTTC.

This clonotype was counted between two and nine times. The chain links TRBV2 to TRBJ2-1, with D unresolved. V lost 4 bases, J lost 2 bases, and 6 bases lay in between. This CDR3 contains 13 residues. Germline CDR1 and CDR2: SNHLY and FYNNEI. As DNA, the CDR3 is TGTGCCAGCAGTGTTCAGACCTACAATGAGCAGTTCTTC. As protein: CASSVQTYNEQFF.

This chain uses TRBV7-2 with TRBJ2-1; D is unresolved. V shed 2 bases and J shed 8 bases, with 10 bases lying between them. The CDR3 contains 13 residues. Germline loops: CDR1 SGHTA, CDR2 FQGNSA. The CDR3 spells CASSLIRQDEQFF. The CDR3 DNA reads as TGTGCCAGCAGCTTAATTCGGCAAGATGAGCAGTTCTTC.